The 21 T cell receptor beta chains presented below share a single source sample, sequenced in a study of cytomegalovirus exposure and HLA in healthy donors listed by TCRdb under 2017. The library came from the immunoSEQ multiplex PCR assay. The multiplex PCR relied on a mix of 60 forward primers for TCR Vbeta segments and 13 reverse primers for TCR Jbeta segments. Imported from immuneACCESS, the table was reduced by TCRdb to in-frame sequences with V and J called. These copies leave out some clones; in studies compared against another copy, an unresolved V gene accounts for under half, and the cause of the remainder is not known. This sample holds some 180,000 clones; over 65% were observed only once. Approximately 1.3% of the sample rests with the top ten. Sequenced material: PBMCs. The receptor source for this set is a man younger than 35 in good health and CMV-seronegative.

CDR3 sequence: CASSDSASNHYNEQFF. CDR3 sequence (DNA): TGTGCCAGCAGTGACTCGGCTTCCAACCACTACAATGAGCAGTTCTTC. V gene TRBV6-4 combines with J gene TRBJ2-1, with D hard to call. The CDR3 is 16 amino acids. V lost 0 bases and J lost 3, with 12 bases in between. CDR1 is MRHNA and CDR2 is SNTAGT in the germline V gene.

This sequence joins TRBV11-2 and TRBJ1-6, with D possibly being TRBD1 (6 bases). Trimming took off 5 bases at V and 3 bases at J, with 14 bases between the two ends. Germline V lookup: CDR1 SGHAT, CDR2 FQNNGV. The CDR3 covers 16 residues. This chain's CDR3 is CASSDYYRDYNSPLHF. The CDR3 coding sequence is TGTGCCAGCAGCGACTATTACAGGGACTATAATTCACCCCTCCACTTT.

This chain uses TRBV6-5 with TRBJ2-2, with 9 bases lining up with TRBD2. CDR3 length: 14 residues. The V gene end was trimmed by 7 bases and the J gene end by 7 bases; junction bases not matched to a gene: 7. From germline, CDR1 is MNHEY and CDR2 SVGAGI. In DNA, the CDR3 is TGTGCCAGCACGGGGCGGGGGGGATTCGGGGAGCTGTTTTTT. Amino acids: CASTGRGGFGELFF.

There are a few counts of this clone. The junction does not match germline at one end; this may be a read error. This chain connects TRBV7-7 to TRBJ2-5; TRBD1 aligns across 7 bases. Germline loops: CDR1 SSHAT, CDR2 FNYEAQ (reference sequence). The CDR3 is made up of 14 amino acids. The CDR3 bases are TGTGCTAGCAGCTTAAACGACAGGGAAGGGACCCAGTACTTC. It encodes CASSLNDREGTQYF.

Here the CDR3 DNA reads TGTGCCAGCAGTTCCGCTGGGACAGCCTACGAGCAGTACTTC. Its translation: CASSSAGTAYEQYF. The chain has TRBV6-5 and TRBJ2-7; 7 bases match TRBD1. Germline V gene sequence: CDR1 MNHEY, CDR2 SVGAGI. CDR3 length equals 14 residues. V was clipped by 4 bases and J by 2 bases; unmatched bases: 5.

Note on this clone: Germline is not matched at one junction end, which may reflect a read error. The chain is built from TRBV7-7 and TRBJ2-5, with D possibly being TRBD2 (6 bases). The CDR3 covers 16 residues. Looked up from germline, CDR1 is SSHAT and CDR2 is FNYEAQ (reference sequence). This chain's CDR3 is CASSLRRGPLQETQYF. Here the CDR3 DNA reads TGTGCTAGCAGCTTAAGGAGGGGCCCACTCCAAGAGACCCAGTACTTC. Full variable domain (remainder filled in from reference TRBV7-7 and TRBJ2-5): GAGVSQSPRYKVTKRGQDVTLRCDPISSHATLYWYQQALGQGPEFLTYFNYEAQPDKSGLPSDRFSAERPEGSISTLTIQRTEQRDSAMYRCASSLRRGPLQETQYFGPGTRLLVL.

The rearrangement joins TRBV7-9 to TRBJ1-2, with D perhaps matching TRBD1 (5 bases). The ends were cut back, 2 bases at V and 4 bases at J, with 5 bases in the middle. The length of the CDR3 is 12 residues. Germline V gene lookup returns CDR1 SEHNR and CDR2 FQNEAQ (reference sequence). CDR3 in amino acids: CASSLQGYGYTF. For the CDR3, the DNA is TGTGCCAGCAGCTTACAGGGCTATGGCTACACCTTC.

Regarding this clone: The junction does not match germline at one end; this may be a read error. The chain carries TRBV29-1 and TRBJ1-2; tentatively, D is TRBD1 (6 bases). The CDR3 is 13 residues long. CDR1 and CDR2 (germline): SQVTM, ANQGSEA. CDR3 amino acids: CSVEGGRGPGHTF. Written as DNA, the CDR3 is TGCAGCGTTGAAGGGGGCAGGGGCCCTGGCCACACCTTC.

This clone has only one observation. The chain combines TRBV6-5 with TRBJ1-1, with D maybe TRBD1 (6 bases). Germline V gene lookup returns CDR1 MNHEY and CDR2 SVGAGI. This CDR3 is 11 amino acids long. Trimming took 4 bases from V and 9 from J, leaving 9 bases between them. DNA of the CDR3: TGTGCCAGCAGTTTGAGGGACAAAGCTTTCTTT. Its translation is CASSLRDKAFF.

V and J are TRBV12-5 and TRBJ2-3, with 7 bases that match TRBD1. The CDR3 runs 16 residues. V shed 0 bases and J 5 bases; nucleotides not matched to a gene: 8. In germline, CDR1 is LGHNT, CDR2 FRNRAP. CDR3 DNA: TGTGCTAGTGGTTTGGTGGCAGGGGGATCAGTAGATACGCAGTATTTT. Residues: CASGLVAGGSVDTQYF.

A few counts support this clone. This chain connects TRBV5-6 to TRBJ2-3; 14 nucleotides match TRBD2. The CDR3 extends over 19 amino acids. CDR1 is SGHDT, CDR2 YYEEEE, per germline. Trimming cost V 3 bases and J 4 bases; bases outside gene matches: 13. For the CDR3, the DNA is TGTGCCAGCAGCTCCCCGCATGGACTAGCGGGAGGTGAGGCAGATACGCAGTATTTT. Residues: CASSSPHGLAGGEADTQYF.

The J gene is TRBJ1-3, the V gene TRBV27; D gene uncertain. The germline V gene has CDR1 MNHEY and CDR2 SMNVEV (reference sequence). There are 15 residues in the CDR3. Trimming pared 1 base from V and 7 bases from J, leaving 14 bases between. CDR3 sequence: CASSLFPPSSNTIYF. In nucleotides, the CDR3 is TGTGCCAGCAGTTTATTCCCCCCTAGTTCGAACACCATATATTTT.

This chain connects TRBV5-6 to TRBJ2-6; the D gene is possibly TRBD2 (6 bases). Germline V gene sequence: CDR1 SGHDT, CDR2 YYEEEE. This CDR3 region has 16 residues. With 3 bases removed from V and 0 bases from J, the gap between germline ends came to 10 bases. The DNA for the CDR3 is TGTGCCAGCAGCTCCCCCGGGAGCTCTGGGGCCAACGTCCTGACTTTC. It specifies CASSSPGSSGANVLTF.

The rearrangement uses TRBV5-6 and TRBJ2-1; 9 bases are shared with TRBD2. The CDR3 length is 16 residues. Germline CDR1 SGHDT, CDR2 YYEEEE. V lost 5 bases to trimming and J lost 4 bases; unmatched junction nucleotides: 10. The CDR3 DNA is TGTGCCAGCAGTTTTGTGGGAGCGGGGGGATACAATGAGCAGTTCTTC. This encodes CASSFVGAGGYNEQFF.

This chain uses TRBV2 with TRBJ2-1, with 11 bases matching TRBD2. This CDR3 contains 16 residues. Unmatched junction bases numbered 6, after V lost 5 bases and J lost 3 bases. Germline CDR1 SNHLY, CDR2 FYNNEI. The CDR3 here is CASSSRGTSGYNEQFF. CDR3 nucleotide sequence: TGTGCCAGCAGTTCCCGGGGGACTAGCGGCTACAATGAGCAGTTCTTC.

This clone was seen only a few times. This chain connects TRBV25-1 to TRBJ1-2, with D possibly matching TRBD1 (6 bases). Germline CDR1 reads MGHDK; CDR2 reads SYGVNS. The CDR3 sequence is 16 residues long. V was cut by 0 bases and J by 4 bases, with 15 bases left in between. CDR3 in amino acids: CASSEYGEGGIYGYTF. The CDR3 DNA reads as TGTGCCAGCAGTGAATATGGGGAGGGGGGAATCTATGGCTACACCTTC.

The chain is built from TRBV19 and TRBJ2-5; TRBD2 matches 11 bases. Per the germline V gene, CDR1 is LNHDA and CDR2 is SQIVND (reference sequence). The J segment lost 5 bases and the V segment lost 3 bases, leaving 11 bases of the junction unmatched. The CDR3 has 17 residues. CDR3 nucleotides: TGTGCCAGTAGTATGGTAGCGGGAGGGGTGGGGTCGGAGACCCAGTACTTC. Translated, it gives CASSMVAGGVGSETQYF.

The chain has TRBV2 and TRBJ2-7, with 8 bases fitting TRBD1. Germline lookup yields CDR1 SNHLY and CDR2 FYNNEI. The CDR3 has 14 residues. V dropped 6 bases and J dropped 5; count of bases not matched to a gene: 9. CDR3 loop: CASRIQGAVHEQYF. The CDR3 DNA reads TGTGCCAGCAGGATTCAGGGGGCGGTCCACGAGCAGTACTTC.

The chain employs TRBV2 and TRBJ2-5; 9 bases align to TRBD1. Matching the DNA end better, TRBJ2-7 makes the J call doubtful. Germline CDR1 SNHLY, CDR2 FYNNEI. The CDR3 extends over 13 amino acids. Written as DNA, the CDR3 is TGTGCCAGCAACTGGGACAGGGTCGACGAGCAGTACTTC. It is translated as CASNWDRVDEQYF.

The chain uses TRBV27 and TRBJ1-3; TRBD1 is a possible D gene (6 bases). The CDR3 is 16 amino acids. V was trimmed by 0 bases and J by 7 bases, leaving 16 bases between them. Per germline, CDR1 MNHEY and CDR2 SMNVEV (reference sequence). The DNA of the CDR3 is TGTGCCAGCAGTTTATCGGGCGGGGGCCCGGAGAACACCATATATTTT. Translation: CASSLSGGGPENTIYF.

The chain joins TRBV5-4 to TRBJ2-2; 9 bases line up with TRBD2. V lost 4 bases to trimming and J lost 7 bases; unmatched junction nucleotides: 11. Per germline, CDR1 SGHNT and CDR2 YYREEE (reference sequence). CDR3 size: 16 residues. CDR3 sequence (DNA): TGTGCCAGCAGCCGGACGGCGGGGGGGCCGGGCGGGGAGCTGTTTTTT. Its translation is CASSRTAGGPGGELFF.